This paragraph reports one TCR beta chain. The antigen is undetermined. The CDR3 has 17 amino acids. Trimming removed 1 base at V and 5 bases at J, with 20 bases between. The germline V gene has CDR1 MGHRA and CDR2 YSYEKL. The sample comes from a study of T cells in localized non-small cell lung cancer. This table comes from immunoSEQ multiplex PCR, and its TCRdb copy is limited to in-frame clones, with some not included. The sample yields about 54,000 clones, around 86% seen once. Whole-study results and caveats: Heterogeneity remains possible, as sequencing covered one tumor region only. Uninvolved adjacent lung, not tumor, had the highest T cell clonality. Appearance in adjacent lung was seen for a median approximately 58 of the top 100 tumor clones. Higher blood T cell density went with longer overall survival.

This receptor was identified in a female donor over 55 with stage II squamous cell lung carcinoma. The starting material was peripheral blood, obtained before any cancer treatment. The chain recombines TRBV4-1 with TRBJ1-2; tentative D call: TRBD1 (5 bases). The CDR3 DNA reads as TGCGCCAGCAGCCAAGGGTGGGGGGAGGCAGGTAGTTATGGCTACACCTTC. Residues: CASSQGWGEAGSYGYTF.